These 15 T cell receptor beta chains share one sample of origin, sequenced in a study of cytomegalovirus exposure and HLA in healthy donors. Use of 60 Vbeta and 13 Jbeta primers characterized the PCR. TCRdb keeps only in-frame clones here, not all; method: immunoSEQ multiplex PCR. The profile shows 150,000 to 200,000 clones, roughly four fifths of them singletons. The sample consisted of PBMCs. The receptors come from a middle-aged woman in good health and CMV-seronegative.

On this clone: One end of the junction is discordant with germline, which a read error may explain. Here the CDR3 DNA reads TGTGCCAGTAGTATAACCGGCAGGGGGTATGGAGACACCATATATTTT. Translation gives CASSITGRGYGDTIYF. The chain employs TRBV19 and TRBJ1-3; TRBD1 aligns across 7 bases. CDR1 is LNHDA, CDR2 SQIVND, per germline (reference sequence). The CDR3 is 16 amino acids.

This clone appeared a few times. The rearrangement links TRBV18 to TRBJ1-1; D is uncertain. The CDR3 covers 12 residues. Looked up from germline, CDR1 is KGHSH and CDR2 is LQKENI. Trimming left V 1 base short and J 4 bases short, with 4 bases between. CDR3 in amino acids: CASSPRATEAFF. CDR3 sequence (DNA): TGTGCCAGCTCACCACGGGCCACTGAAGCTTTCTTT.

CDR3 sequence: CASSSRTGRNYGYTF. The CDR3 DNA is TGTGCCAGCAGCTCCCGGACAGGGCGTAACTATGGCTACACCTTC. V and J are TRBV7-8 and TRBJ1-2; 8 bases align to TRBD1. Trimming removed 4 bases from V and 1 base from J; junction bases left unmatched: 5. CDR3 length: 15 residues. From germline, CDR1 is SGHVS and CDR2 FQNEAQ.

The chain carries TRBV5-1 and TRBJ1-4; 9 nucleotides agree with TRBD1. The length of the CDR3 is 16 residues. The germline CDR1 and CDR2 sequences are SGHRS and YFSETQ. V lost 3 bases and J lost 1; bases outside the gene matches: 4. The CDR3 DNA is TGCGCCAGCAGCTCTGGACAGGGGATAACTAATGAAAAACTGTTTTTT. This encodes CASSSGQGITNEKLFF.

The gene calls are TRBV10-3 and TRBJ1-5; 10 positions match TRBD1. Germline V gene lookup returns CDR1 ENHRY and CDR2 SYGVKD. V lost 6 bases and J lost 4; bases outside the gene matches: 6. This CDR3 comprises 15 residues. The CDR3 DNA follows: TGTGCCATCAGGGATCCGGGACAGGGGAATCAGCCCCAGCATTTT. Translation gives CAIRDPGQGNQPQHF.

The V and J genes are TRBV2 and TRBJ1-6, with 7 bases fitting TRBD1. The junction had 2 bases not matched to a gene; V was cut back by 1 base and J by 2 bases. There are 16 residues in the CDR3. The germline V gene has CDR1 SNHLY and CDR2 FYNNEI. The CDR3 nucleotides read TGTGCCAGCAGTGAAGACAGGGGACCCTATAATTCACCCCTCCACTTT. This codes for CASSEDRGPYNSPLHF.

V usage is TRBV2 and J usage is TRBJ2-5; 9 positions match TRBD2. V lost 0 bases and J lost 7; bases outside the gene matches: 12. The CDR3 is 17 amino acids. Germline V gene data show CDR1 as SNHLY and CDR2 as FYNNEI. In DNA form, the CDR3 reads TGTGCCAGCAGTGAAGCCAGTGGCGGCGGGGGGGTCGGGACCCAGTACTTC. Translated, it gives CASSEASGGGGVGTQYF.

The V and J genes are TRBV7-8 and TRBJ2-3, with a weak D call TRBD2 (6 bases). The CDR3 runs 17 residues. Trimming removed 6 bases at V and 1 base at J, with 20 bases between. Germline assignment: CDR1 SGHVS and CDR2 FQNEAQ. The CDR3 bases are TGTGCCAGCAGGCGGAGGTTGGTGGGCGGGGGCACAGATACGCAGTATTTT. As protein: CASRRRLVGGGTDTQYF.

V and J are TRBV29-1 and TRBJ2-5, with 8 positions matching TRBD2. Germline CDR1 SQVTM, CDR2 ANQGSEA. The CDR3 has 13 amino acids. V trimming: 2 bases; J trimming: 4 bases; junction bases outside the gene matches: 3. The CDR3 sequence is CSVEPGGGETQYF. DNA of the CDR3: TGCAGCGTTGAACCCGGGGGGGGAGAGACCCAGTACTTC.

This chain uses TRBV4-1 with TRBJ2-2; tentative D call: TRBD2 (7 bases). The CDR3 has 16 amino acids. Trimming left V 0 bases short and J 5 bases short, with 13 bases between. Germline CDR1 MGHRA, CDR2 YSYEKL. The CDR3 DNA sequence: TGCGCCAGCAGCCAAGACGGGGGGCGGTTGACCGGGGAGCTGTTTTTT. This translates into CASSQDGGRLTGELFF.

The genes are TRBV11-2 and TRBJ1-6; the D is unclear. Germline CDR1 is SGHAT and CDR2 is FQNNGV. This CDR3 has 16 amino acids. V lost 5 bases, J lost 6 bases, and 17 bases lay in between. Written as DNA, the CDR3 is TGTGCCAGCAGCCTGTCGGGGTATGGGAGTAATTCACCCCTCCACTTT. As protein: CASSLSGYGSNSPLHF.

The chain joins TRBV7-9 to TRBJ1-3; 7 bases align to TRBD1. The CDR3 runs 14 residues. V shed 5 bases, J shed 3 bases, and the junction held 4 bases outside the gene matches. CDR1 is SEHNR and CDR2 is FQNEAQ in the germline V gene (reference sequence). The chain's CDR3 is CASSLQGYGNTIYF. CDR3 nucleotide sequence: TGTGCCAGCAGCCTACAGGGGTATGGAAACACCATATATTTT. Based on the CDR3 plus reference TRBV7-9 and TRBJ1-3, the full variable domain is DTGVSQNPRHKITKRGQNVTFRCDPISEHNRLYWYRQTLGQGPEFLTYFQNEAQLEKSRLLSDRFSAERPKGSFSTLEIQRTEQGDSAMYLCASSLQGYGNTIYFGEGSWLTVV.

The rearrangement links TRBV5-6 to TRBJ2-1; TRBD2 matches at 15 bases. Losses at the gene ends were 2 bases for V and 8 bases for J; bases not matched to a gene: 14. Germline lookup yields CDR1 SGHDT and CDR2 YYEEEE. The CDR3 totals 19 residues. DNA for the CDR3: TGTGCCAGCAGCTTTCGGACTAGCGGGGGGGCCATCTTAGGCCATGAGCAGTTCTTC. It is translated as CASSFRTSGGAILGHEQFF.

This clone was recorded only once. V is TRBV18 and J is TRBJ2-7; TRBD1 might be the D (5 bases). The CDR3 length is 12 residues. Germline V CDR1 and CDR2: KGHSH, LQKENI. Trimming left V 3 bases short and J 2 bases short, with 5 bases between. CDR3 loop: CASSPTAYEQYF. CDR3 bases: TGTGCCAGCTCACCGACAGCCTACGAGCAGTACTTC.

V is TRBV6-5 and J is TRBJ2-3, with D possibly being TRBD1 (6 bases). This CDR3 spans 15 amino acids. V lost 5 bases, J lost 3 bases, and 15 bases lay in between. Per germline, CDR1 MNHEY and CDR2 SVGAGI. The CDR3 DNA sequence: TGTGCCAGCAGTCCCCGACAGGAGATAACAGATACGCAGTATTTT. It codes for CASSPRQEITDTQYF.